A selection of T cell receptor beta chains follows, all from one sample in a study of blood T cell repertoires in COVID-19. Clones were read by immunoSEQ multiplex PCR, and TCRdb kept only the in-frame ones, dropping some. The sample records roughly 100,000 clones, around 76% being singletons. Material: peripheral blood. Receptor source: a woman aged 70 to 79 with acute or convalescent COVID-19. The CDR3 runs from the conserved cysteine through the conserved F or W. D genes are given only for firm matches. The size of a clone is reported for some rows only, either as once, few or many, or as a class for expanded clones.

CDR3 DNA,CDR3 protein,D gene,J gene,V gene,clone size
TGTGCCAGCAGACAGGGGGAGATTGGGCCCCAGCATTTT,CASRQGEIGPQHF,TRBD1,TRBJ1-5,TRBV12-3/TRBV12-4,-
TGTGCCAGCAGTGCCAGACGTGGGGCCGGGTACAATGAGCAGTTCTTC,CASSARRGAGYNEQFF,-,TRBJ2-1,TRBV6-4,-
TGCGCCAGCAGCCCCGGGACAGGGAACACTGAAGCTTTCTTT,CASSPGTGNTEAFF,TRBD1,TRBJ1-1,TRBV5-1,few
TGTGCCAGCAGCTTAGCTGGGGGCCAGGGGAGTTACACCTTC,CASSLAGGQGSYTF,-,TRBJ1-2,TRBV7-2,many
TGTGCCAGCAGTGTGTTAGGGGAACGAAACACCATATATTTT,CASSVLGERNTIYF,-,TRBJ1-3,TRBV2,-
TGTGCCAGCAGGAAGAGTGCTTCCTATAATTCACCCCTCCACTTT,CASRKSASYNSPLHF,-,TRBJ1-6,TRBV28,-
TGTGCCAGCAGCTTAGCGCGGGCGTCTAGCGGATACAATGAGCAGTTCTTC,CASSLARASSGYNEQFF,TRBD2,TRBJ2-1,TRBV7-8,-
TGCGCCAGCAGACAAGGACAGGGGGCCGGCAATCAGCCCCAGCATTTT,CASRQGQGAGNQPQHF,TRBD1,TRBJ1-5,TRBV4-1,-
TGTGCCAGCTCCCGGGACAGCCTCTACGAGCAGTACTTC,CASSRDSLYEQYF,-,TRBJ2-7,TRBV21-1,-
TGCACCAGCAGCCAACCGGGGGGGCCGAGGAATGAGCAGTTCTTC,CTSSQPGGPRNEQFF,-,TRBJ2-1,TRBV1,-
TGCGCCAGCAGTTCCAAGTTTCAGGGGTCCACCGGGGCTTTCTTT,CASSSKFQGSTGAFF,-,TRBJ1-1,TRBV4-1,-
TGTGCCAGCAGCGGTTACAGGGTACCCTACGAGCAGTACTTC,CASSGYRVPYEQYF,-,TRBJ2-7,TRBV28,many
TGTGCCACCAGCAGAGGCGGATCCTACAATGAGCAGTTCTTC,CATSRGGSYNEQFF,-,TRBJ2-1,TRBV15,few
TGTGCCAGCAGCTTGGAAGGGGTCAGCAATCAGCCCCAGCATTTT,CASSLEGVSNQPQHF,-,TRBJ1-5,TRBV5-8,-
TGCGCCAGCAGCGCCCGACAGGGTTGGGAGACCCAGTACTTC,CASSARQGWETQYF,TRBD1,TRBJ2-5,TRBV5-1,few
TGTGCCAGTAGCCTGGGCGTGGCGGGGCCCTCCTACGAGCAGTACTTC,CASSLGVAGPSYEQYF,-,TRBJ2-7,TRBV19,-
TGTGCCAGCAGCCATCGGGGTAACTATGGCTACACCTTC,CASSHRGNYGYTF,-,TRBJ1-2,TRBV12-3/TRBV12-4,-
TGCGCCAGCAGCCCCGGTATAGGCACAGATACGCAGTATTTT,CASSPGIGTDTQYF,-,TRBJ2-3,TRBV5-1,-
TGTGCCAGCAGCCAGGCCGGCAGGGGGCCGGGGACTGAAGCTTTCTTT,CASSQAGRGPGTEAFF,TRBD1,TRBJ1-1,TRBV7-9,-
TGTGCCTGGAGTGGCGGGACGCCGGAAAAACTGTTTTTT,CAWSGGTPEKLFF,-,TRBJ1-4,TRBV30,-